This TCR beta chain appears in the sequencing data of a study of STAT5B mutations in CD4+ large granular lymphocyte leukemia. This clone appeared a few times. Its antigen is as yet unknown. The data were produced by immunoSEQ multiplex PCR, yet TCRdb's version contains in-frame clones alone and is incomplete. This table has roughly 30,000 clones, around 85% appearing once. Study-wide points: TRBV06-family usage was enriched in top patient clones (8/27) versus controls (2/35). No patients shared main leukemic clonotypes, though roughly 23% appeared at low frequency elsewhere.

CDR3 length equals 13 residues. The germline V gene encodes CDR1 KGHSH and CDR2 LQKENI. Trimming took off 3 bases at V and 5 bases at J, with 10 bases between the two ends. This clonotype was obtained from a human donor in good health. The rearrangement links TRBV18 to TRBJ2-5, with TRBD1 as a possible D gene (6 bases). Source material: CD4+ T cells from blood buffy coats. The CDR3 DNA is TGTGCCAGCTCACCTTCAGGGGCCGAGACCCAGTACTTC. Its protein is CASSPSGAETQYF. Full variable domain (outside the CDR3, taken from reference TRBV18 and TRBJ2-5): NAGVMQNPRHLVRRRGQEARLRCSPMKGHSHVYWYRQLPEEGLKFMVYLQKENIIDESGMPKERFSAEFPKEGPSILRIQQVVRGDSAAYFCASSPSGAETQYFGPGTRLLVL.